Each of the 17 T cell receptor beta chains below was sequenced from the same sample in a study of cytomegalovirus exposure and HLA in healthy donors listed by TCRdb under 2017. Library creation used the immunoSEQ multiplex PCR assay. For the multiplex PCR, a mixture combining 60 forward primers for TCR Vbeta segments and 13 reverse primers for TCR Jbeta segments was used. As stored in TCRdb, this immuneACCESS dataset retains in-frame rearrangements with V and J assigned. A fraction of the clones does not appear; measured against another copy, unresolved V genes explain less than half of the discrepancy, and the remainder lacks a known reason. This sample gives about 170,000 clones in total; roughly 80% of them show up just once. The ten largest clones represent around 2.3% of the sample. The sequenced material came from PBMCs. The receptors here all came from a male donor in good health and CMV-seronegative.

The chain carries TRBV2 and TRBJ1-5; 11 nucleotides match TRBD1. Losses at the gene ends were 2 bases for V and 7 bases for J; bases not matched to a gene: 10. This CDR3 has 17 residues. The V gene's germline CDR1 is SNHLY and CDR2 FYNNEI. This chain's CDR3 is CASSESWTGGFGQPQHF. CDR3 nucleotide sequence: TGTGCCAGCAGTGAAAGCTGGACAGGGGGCTTTGGACAGCCCCAGCATTTT.

V gene TRBV2 combines with J gene TRBJ2-7, with 8 bases aligning to TRBD1. The CDR3 is made up of 14 amino acids. Germline V gene sequence: CDR1 SNHLY, CDR2 FYNNEI. The J segment lost 5 bases and the V segment lost 8 bases, leaving 11 bases of the junction unmatched. Here the CDR3 reads CASGGQGGPNEQYF. The CDR3 DNA reads TGTGCCAGCGGAGGACAGGGTGGTCCGAACGAGCAGTACTTC.

This clone appeared once. The gene calls are TRBV30 and TRBJ1-3; D unclear. V was trimmed by 2 bases and J by 0 bases, leaving 11 bases between them. CDR1 is GTSNPN and CDR2 is SVGIG in the germline V gene (reference sequence). This CDR3 is 15 amino acids long. The CDR3 sequence is CAWSLDSVSGNTIYF. CDR3 DNA: TGTGCCTGGAGTCTAGACTCCGTCTCTGGAAACACCATATATTTT.

V gene TRBV7-6 combines with J gene TRBJ2-2; 10 nucleotides line up with TRBD2. V lost 2 bases to trimming and J lost 6 bases; unmatched junction nucleotides: 0. There are 14 residues in the CDR3. The germline gives CDR1 SGHVS, CDR2 FNYEAQ. Here the CDR3 reads CASSLTSGAGELFF. In DNA form, the CDR3 reads TGTGCCAGCAGCTTAACTAGCGGGGCCGGGGAGCTGTTTTTT.

The rearrangement joins TRBV19 to TRBJ2-1; D may be TRBD2 (7 bases). Trimming took 6 bases from V and 6 from J, leaving 27 bases between them. CDR1 and CDR2 from the germline V gene are LNHDA and SQIVND (reference sequence). The CDR3 spans 18 residues. The CDR3 region is CASRRGGAGHGGVNEQFF. As DNA, the CDR3 is TGTGCCAGTAGAAGGGGGGGGGCCGGCCACGGTGGAGTCAATGAGCAGTTCTTC. Filled out from reference TRBV19 and TRBJ2-1, the complete variable domain reads DGGITQSPKYLFRKEGQNVTLSCEQNLNHDAMYWYRQDPGQGLRLIYYSQIVNDFQKGDIAEGYSVSREKKESFPLTVTSAQKNPTAFYLCASRRGGAGHGGVNEQFFGPGTRLTVL.

The chain joins TRBV29-1 to TRBJ2-1; 15 positions match TRBD2. The trim removed 2 bases at V and 9 bases at J, leaving 8 bases unmatched. Germline V CDR1 and CDR2: SQVTM, ANQGSEA. CDR3 length: 16 amino acids. CDR3 coding DNA: TGCAGCGTTGAACCGGGACTAGCGGGGGGAGGTAGTGAGCAGTTCTTC. It is translated as CSVEPGLAGGGSEQFF.

V is TRBV5-1 and J is TRBJ1-1; D perhaps matches TRBD1 (5 bases). This CDR3 is 16 amino acids long. Trimming stripped 0 bases from V and 3 bases from J, with 15 bases between. From germline, CDR1 is SGHRS and CDR2 YFSETQ. The CDR3 region has the DNA TGCGCCAGCAGCTTGGTTTCTGCAGGGAAGGACACTGAAGCTTTCTTT. Translating gives CASSLVSAGKDTEAFF. Full variable domain (remainder filled in from reference TRBV5-1 and TRBJ1-1): KAGVTQTPRYLIKTRGQQVTLSCSPISGHRSVSWYQQTPGQGLQFLFEYFSETQRNKGNFPGRFSGRQFSNSRSEMNVSTLELGDSALYLCASSLVSAGKDTEAFFGQGTRLTVV.

By proportion, this clone is medium-sized. The rearrangement joins TRBV2 to TRBJ1-1; D is possibly TRBD1 (6 bases). Germline CDR1 reads SNHLY; CDR2 reads FYNNEI. The CDR3 extends over 15 amino acids. The ends were cut back, 9 bases at V and 1 base at J, with 18 bases in the middle. CDR3 DNA: TGTGCCAGAGGGGCGGAGGACAGCCCGAACACTGAAGCTTTCTTT. Translated, it gives CARGAEDSPNTEAFF.

This clone was found once. The J gene is TRBJ2-1, the V gene TRBV5-1; TRBD1 aligns across 10 bases. Germline CDR1 reads SGHRS; CDR2 reads YFSETQ. J lost 7 bases, V lost 3 bases, and 4 bases had no gene match. The CDR3 is 14 residues long. The CDR3 coding sequence is TGCGCCAGCAGCTGGGGGACAGGGGTAAATGAGCAGTTCTTC. Protein product: CASSWGTGVNEQFF.

V usage is TRBV6-5 and J usage is TRBJ1-5; weak D call: TRBD1 (6 bases). CDR1 and CDR2 (germline): MNHEY, SVGAGI. V shed 5 bases and J shed 1 base, with 9 bases lying between them. The CDR3 has 14 amino acids. CDR3 DNA sequence: TGTGCCAGCAGTCTTGGACAGAGCAATCAGCCCCAGCATTTT. Amino acids: CASSLGQSNQPQHF.

The rearrangement links TRBV19 to TRBJ1-1, with 7 bases that match TRBD1. Germline V gives CDR1 LNHDA, CDR2 SQIVND (reference sequence). This CDR3 is built from 15 residues. V shed 5 bases, J shed 0 bases, and the junction held 6 bases outside the gene matches. CDR3 amino acids: CASSLAGTVNTEAFF. The CDR3 DNA reads as TGTGCCAGTAGTCTCGCCGGGACAGTGAACACTGAAGCTTTCTTT.

This clone showed up just a few times. The CDR3 nucleotides read TGTGCCAGCAGCCCCCAGACAGGGGGCCCAGATACGCAGTATTTT. Protein sequence: CASSPQTGGPDTQYF. This chain connects TRBV9 to TRBJ2-3; 10 nucleotides match TRBD1. V lost 4 bases, J lost 4 bases, and 6 bases stayed unmatched. The V gene's germline CDR1 is SGDLS and CDR2 YYNGEE. The CDR3 length is 15 residues.

The chain carries TRBV6-1 and TRBJ2-1, with 9 bases that match TRBD2. J gave up 7 bases and V 2 bases, and 3 bases lay outside the gene matches. CDR3 length: 14 residues. Germline V gene data show CDR1 as MNHNS and CDR2 as SASEGT. CDR3 region: CASSELAGLNEQFF. In DNA form, the CDR3 reads TGTGCCAGCAGTGAACTAGCGGGGCTGAATGAGCAGTTCTTC.

The V and J genes are TRBV18 and TRBJ2-2; D unclear. The germline gives CDR1 KGHSH, CDR2 LQKENI. This CDR3 comprises 13 residues. V lost 10 bases and J 1 base, leaving 10 bases between the germline ends. As DNA, the CDR3 is TGTGCCACCTCCACTGGGAACACCGGGGAGCTGTTTTTT. Amino acids: CATSTGNTGELFF.

This clone was detected once. The chain recombines TRBV6-6 with TRBJ1-1; TRBD1 matches 7 bases. The CDR3 length is 14 residues. The V and J ends lost 4 bases and 4 bases, in that order; junction bases with no gene match: 6. Germline CDR1 MNHNY, CDR2 SVGAGI (reference sequence). Here the CDR3 DNA reads TGTGCCAGCAGTTCTCGCAGGGGGGTCACTGAAGCTTTCTTT. Protein: CASSSRRGVTEAFF.

J is TRBJ2-3 and V is TRBV7-2; D gene uncertain. The CDR3 extends over 16 amino acids. Deletions cut 5 bases from V and 0 bases from J, with 15 bases between. Germline loops: CDR1 SGHTA, CDR2 FQGNSA. The CDR3 DNA reads as TGTGCCAGCAGCCTGACTCCTATCTGGAGCACAGATACGCAGTATTTT. Its translation is CASSLTPIWSTDTQYF.

V and J are TRBV5-4 and TRBJ1-2, with TRBD1 as a possible D gene (5 bases). The CDR3 totals 16 residues. V gave up 0 bases and J gave up 4 bases, with 16 bases separating them. Germline-derived CDR1 and CDR2 are SGHNT and YYREEE (reference sequence). Written as DNA, the CDR3 is TGTGCCAGCAGCTTGGGTGCGGGAAGGGGCCCCTATGGCTACACCTTC. Amino acids: CASSLGAGRGPYGYTF.